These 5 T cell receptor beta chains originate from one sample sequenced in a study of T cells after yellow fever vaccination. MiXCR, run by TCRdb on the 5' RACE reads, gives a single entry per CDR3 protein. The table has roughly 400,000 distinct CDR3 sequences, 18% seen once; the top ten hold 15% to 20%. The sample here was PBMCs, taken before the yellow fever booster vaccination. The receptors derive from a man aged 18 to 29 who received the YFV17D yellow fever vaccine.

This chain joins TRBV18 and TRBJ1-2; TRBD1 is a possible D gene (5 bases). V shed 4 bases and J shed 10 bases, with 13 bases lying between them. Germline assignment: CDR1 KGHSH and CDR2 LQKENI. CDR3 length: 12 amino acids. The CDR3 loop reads CASSRADRTYTF. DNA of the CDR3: TGTGCCAGCTCACGTGCCGACAGAACCTACACCTTC. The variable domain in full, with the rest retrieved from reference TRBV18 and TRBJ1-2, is NAGVMQNPRHLVRRRGQEARLRCSPMKGHSHVYWYRQLPEEGLKFMVYLQKENIIDESGMPKERFSAEFPKEGPSILRIQQVVRGDSAAYFCASSRADRTYTFGSGTRLTVV.

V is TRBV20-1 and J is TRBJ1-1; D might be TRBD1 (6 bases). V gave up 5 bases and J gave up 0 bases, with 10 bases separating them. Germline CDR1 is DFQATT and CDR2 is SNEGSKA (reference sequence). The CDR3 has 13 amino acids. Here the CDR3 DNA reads TGCAGTGCTGGGGACATCATGAACACTGAAGCTTTCTTT. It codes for CSAGDIMNTEAFF.

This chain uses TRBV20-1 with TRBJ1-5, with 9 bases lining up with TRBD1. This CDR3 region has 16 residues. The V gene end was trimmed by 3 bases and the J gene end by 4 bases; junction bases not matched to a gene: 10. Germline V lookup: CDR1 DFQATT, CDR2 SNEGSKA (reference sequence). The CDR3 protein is CSARDPRTGVNQPQHF. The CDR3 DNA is TGCAGTGCTAGGGATCCCCGGACAGGGGTTAATCAGCCCCAGCATTTT.

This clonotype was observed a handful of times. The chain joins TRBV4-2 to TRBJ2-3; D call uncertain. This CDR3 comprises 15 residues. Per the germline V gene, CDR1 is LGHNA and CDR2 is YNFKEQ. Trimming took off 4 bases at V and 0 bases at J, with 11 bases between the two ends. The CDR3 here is CASSPRIGSTDTQYF. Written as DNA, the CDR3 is TGTGCCAGCAGCCCCCGAATTGGGAGCACAGATACGCAGTATTTT.

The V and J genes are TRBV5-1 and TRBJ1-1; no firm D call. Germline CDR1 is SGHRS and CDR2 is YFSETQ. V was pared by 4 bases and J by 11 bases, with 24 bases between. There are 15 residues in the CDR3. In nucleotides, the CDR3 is TGCGCCAGCAGCCTTCAACCCCGGGATCAGGAGGATGCTTTCTTT. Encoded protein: CASSLQPRDQEDAFF.